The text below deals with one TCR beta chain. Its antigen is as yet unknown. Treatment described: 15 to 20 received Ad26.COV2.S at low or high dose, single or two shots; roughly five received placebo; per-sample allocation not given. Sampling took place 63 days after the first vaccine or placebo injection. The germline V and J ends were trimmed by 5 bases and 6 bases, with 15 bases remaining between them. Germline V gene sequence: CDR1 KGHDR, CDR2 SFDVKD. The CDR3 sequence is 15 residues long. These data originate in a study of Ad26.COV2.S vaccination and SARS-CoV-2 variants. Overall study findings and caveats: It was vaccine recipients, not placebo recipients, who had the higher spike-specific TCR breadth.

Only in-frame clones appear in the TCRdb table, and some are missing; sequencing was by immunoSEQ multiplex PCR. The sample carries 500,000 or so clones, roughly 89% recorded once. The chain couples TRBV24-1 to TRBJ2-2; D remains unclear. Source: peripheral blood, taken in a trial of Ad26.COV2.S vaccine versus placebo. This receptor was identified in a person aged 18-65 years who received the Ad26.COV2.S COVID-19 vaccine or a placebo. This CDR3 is CATSGSTAKPGELFF. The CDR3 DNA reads TGTGCCACCAGTGGCAGCACGGCTAAACCCGGGGAGCTGTTTTTT.